This is a list of T cell receptor beta chains from one sample in a study of cytomegalovirus exposure and HLA in healthy donors. The table came from immunoSEQ multiplex PCR; TCRdb's copy has only in-frame clones and leaves some out. This sample has about 76,000 clones, with around 84% found just once. Sequencing was performed on PBMCs. Receptors originate from a middle-aged woman in good health and CMV-seropositive. CDR3s include the opening cysteine and the closing phenylalanine or tryptophan. The D gene is left open where the match is weak. Clone size is given for some rows only: seen once, a few or many times, or a class if the clone is expanded.

clone_size j_call cdr3_length d_call v_call cdr3_nt cdr3_aa
. TRBJ2-5 17 TRBD2 TRBV23-1 TGCGCCAGCAGTCACTCGACTAGCGGGGGGGCCGTGGAGACCCAGTACTTC CASSHSTSGGAVETQYF
once TRBJ1-2 15 . TRBV9 TGTGCCAGCAGCGTAAGCCCCCGGCAGCGCTATGGCTATACCTTC CASSVSPRQRYGYTF
. TRBJ1-5 13 . TRBV18 TGTGCCAGCTCACGAGACGGAGATCAGCCCCAGCATTTT CASSRDGDQPQHF
few TRBJ1-2 17 TRBD1 TRBV11-2 TGTGCCAGCAGCTTGGACAGGGGGCGTCGGACTAACTATGGCTACACCTTC CASSLDRGRRTNYGYTF
. TRBJ2-7 16 TRBD1 TRBV5-4 TGTGCCAGCAGCTTGGCCGGGGGACAGGGAACCTACGAGCAGTACTTC CASSLAGGQGTYEQYF
. TRBJ1-4 15 TRBD1 TRBV4-3 TGCGCCAGCAGCCTCCTCGGGACAGGGTATGAAAAACTGTTTTTT CASSLLGTGYEKLFF
. TRBJ2-2 15 . TRBV5-4 TGTGCCAGCACTCCCTCAGGGCCGAACACCGGGGAGCTGTTTTTT CASTPSGPNTGELFF
. TRBJ2-1 15 TRBD2 TRBV10-3 TGTGCCATCAGTTCTAGCGGGGGGTCCTACAATGAGCAGTTCTTC CAISSSGGSYNEQFF
. TRBJ2-5 14 TRBD2 TRBV7-7 TGTGCCAGCAGCTTAGGGCTAGCGGGGGAGACCCAGTACTTC CASSLGLAGETQYF
. TRBJ2-3 16 . TRBV5-1 TGCGCCAGCAGCTTGGTGGGTGGCGGGGGCACAGATACGCAGTATTTT CASSLVGGGGTDTQYF
. TRBJ2-5 12 . TRBV28 TGTGCCAGCAGTTTTGGTAGTCCGGCCCAGTACTTC CASSFGSPAQYF
. TRBJ1-5 13 . TRBV2 TGTGCCACCAAGGCCCGACTCAATCAGCCCCAGCATTTT CATKARLNQPQHF
. TRBJ1-1 15 . TRBV7-8 TGTGCCAGCAGCCAAAGTGGGCAGGGCAACACTGAAGCTTTCTTT CASSQSGQGNTEAFF
few TRBJ1-3 17 TRBD1 TRBV18 TGTGCCAGCTCACCGGGGACAGGGTCGGTTGCTGGAAACACCATATATTTT CASSPGTGSVAGNTIYF
. TRBJ1-4 16 . TRBV18 TGTGCCAGCTCACCCTCAGGGAGGGCAACTAATGAAAAACTGTTTTTT CASSPSGRATNEKLFF
. TRBJ2-7 15 TRBD1 TRBV28 TGTGCCAGCAGCAAAAGGACAGGGAGCTCCTACGAGCAGTACTTC CASSKRTGSSYEQYF
. TRBJ2-1 14 TRBD2 TRBV9 TGTGCCAGCAGCGTAGGCTCATCGGGGGGATGGAAGTTCTTC CASSVGSSGGWKFF
. TRBJ1-6 14 . TRBV4-1 TGCGCCAGCAGCCATGGTCCAGGGAGGTTCGCCCTCCACTTT CASSHGPGRFALHF
. TRBJ1-2 14 TRBD1 TRBV5-1 TGCGCCAGCAGCTTGGGGGACAGCGACTATGGCTACACCTTC CASSLGDSDYGYTF
. TRBJ1-2 14 . TRBV4-1 TGCGCCAGCAGCCGCGGACATACAAGGAATGGCTACACCTTC CASSRGHTRNGYTF
few TRBJ2-2 15 TRBD1 TRBV29-1 TGCAGCGTTAGGGCCAGGGGGCTTGACACCGGGGAGCTGTTTTTT CSVRARGLDTGELFF
once TRBJ1-6 16 TRBD1 TRBV19 TGTGCCAGTAGACTCCGGGACAGGGGATTCGATTCACCCCTCCACTTT CASRLRDRGFDSPLHF
. TRBJ2-7 13 . TRBV9 TGTGCCAGCAGCGTAGGGCCAGACTACGAGCAGTACTTC CASSVGPDYEQYF
. TRBJ2-5 14 . TRBV30 TGTGCCTGGAGTGAAAACAGGGCGAAAGAGACCCAGTACTTC CAWSENRAKETQYF
. TRBJ1-2 14 . TRBV11-2 TGTGCCAGCAGCTCGGGGGGGGAGTCATATGGCTACACCTTC CASSSGGESYGYTF
. TRBJ2-7 14 TRBD1 TRBV5-4 TGTGCCAGCAGCGCCAGGACAGGGGGGGTCGAGCAGTACTTC CASSARTGGVEQYF
. TRBJ2-2 15 . TRBV5-1 TGCGCCAGCACCTGGGGGGGGCTAGCGACCGGGGAGCTGTTTTTT CASTWGGLATGELFF
. TRBJ2-7 15 TRBD1 TRBV19 TGTGCCAGTAGTATGCGTCCCGGACAGGGCTACGAGCAGTACTTC CASSMRPGQGYEQYF
. TRBJ2-3 15 . TRBV28 TGTGCCAGCAGTTTCCGGGACTCAAACACAGATACGCAGTATTTT CASSFRDSNTDTQYF
. TRBJ1-1 13 . TRBV5-1 TGCGCCAGCAGGCCCGGTGGGGCAACTGAAGCTTTCTTT CASRPGGATEAFF
. TRBJ2-7 14 TRBD1 TRBV9 TGTGCCAGCAGCTTCGGGGACAGAGCCTACGAGCAGTACTTC CASSFGDRAYEQYF
. TRBJ1-2 12 TRBD1 TRBV30 TGTGCCTGGAGATCACAGGGGGATGGCTACACCTTC CAWRSQGDGYTF
. TRBJ1-3 13 TRBD1 TRBV19 TGTGCCACTGGTTGGACAGGGGGCAACACCATATATTTT CATGWTGGNTIYF
. TRBJ1-5 15 . TRBV11-2 TGTGCCAGCAGCTCGGGACAAACTAGCAATCAGCCCCAGCATTTT CASSSGQTSNQPQHF
. TRBJ1-1 15 . TRBV18 TGTGCCAGCTCACCCACCGGGGGGGAGAACACTGAAGCTTTCTTT CASSPTGGENTEAFF
. TRBJ2-1 15 TRBD2 TRBV5-1 TGCGCCAGCAGCCCCCTCCCCGGGGGGAACAATGAGCAGTTCTTC CASSPLPGGNNEQFF
. TRBJ2-7 15 TRBD2 TRBV5-5 TGTGCCAGCAGCATAACTAGCGGTGGGGCCTACGAGCAGTACTTC CASSITSGGAYEQYF
few TRBJ2-1 13 TRBD1 TRBV6-5 TGTGCCAGCAGGGCCACAGGGGGAAATGAGCAGTTCTTC CASRATGGNEQFF
. TRBJ2-1 15 TRBD1 TRBV5-1 TGCGCCAGCAGCTTAACGGGACAGGGGCTCAATGAGCAGTTCTTC CASSLTGQGLNEQFF
. TRBJ1-5 18 TRBD1 TRBV19 TGTGCCAGTAGTATCGCAGGCCGACAGGGGGCGAAGGACCGGCCCCAGCATTTT CASSIAGRQGAKDRPQHF
. TRBJ1-5 16 TRBD1 TRBV18 TGTGCCAGCTCACCAGGCGAGGGACAGCTCAATCAGCCCCAGCATTTT CASSPGEGQLNQPQHF
. TRBJ2-1 16 TRBD2 TRBV2 TGTGCCAGCAGTCGCGAGGCGGGGGATACCTACAATGAGCAGTTCTTC CASSREAGDTYNEQFF
. TRBJ2-5 15 TRBD2 TRBV7-2 TGTGCCAGCAGCTTAGCTAGCGGGGGGGCTGAGACCCAGTACTTC CASSLASGGAETQYF
. TRBJ2-4 19 TRBD2 TRBV13 TGTGCCAGCAGCTTAGGCCGGGGTAGCGGGGGCCTAGCCAAAAACATTCAGTACTTC CASSLGRGSGGLAKNIQYF
. TRBJ2-3 14 TRBD2 TRBV19 TGTGCCAGTAGGGAAGCGGGGAGCACAGATACGCAGTATTTT CASREAGSTDTQYF
. TRBJ2-3 16 . TRBV28 . CASSSSAGTSRDTQYF
. TRBJ2-3 14 TRBD1 TRBV6-4 TGTGCCAGCTCCGGGACAGGGGGCACAGATACGCAGTATTTT CASSGTGGTDTQYF
few TRBJ2-1 12 . TRBV7-2 TGTGCCAGCAGCGCGGATTACAATGAGCAGTTCTTC CASSADYNEQFF
. TRBJ2-7 14 TRBD1 TRBV5-4 TGTGCCAGCAGCTTCCGGGACAGGGCCTACGAGCAGTACTTC CASSFRDRAYEQYF
few TRBJ2-7 14 TRBD1 TRBV23-1 TGCGCCAGCAGTCAACCGGGACAGGGTTACGAGCAGTACTTC CASSQPGQGYEQYF
. TRBJ2-3 17 . TRBV4-2 TGTGCCAGCAGCCAAGATCGCGGTAGCTTGGGCACAGATACGCAGTATTTT CASSQDRGSLGTDTQYF
. TRBJ1-1 15 TRBD1 TRBV5-1 TGCGCCAGCAGCTTGGTGGGACAGGTAAACACTGAAGCTTTCTTT CASSLVGQVNTEAFF
. TRBJ1-5 14 TRBD1 TRBV7-9 TGTGCCAGCATAGGGGGGACAGACAATCAGCCCCAGCATTTT CASIGGTDNQPQHF
. TRBJ1-1 15 . TRBV4-3 TGCGCCAGCAGCCAAGGGTCAATAGCGAACACTGAAGCTTTCTTT CASSQGSIANTEAFF
. TRBJ1-2 13 TRBD1 TRBV30 TGTGCCTGGAAACCCCAGGGGGTATTTGGCTACACCTTC CAWKPQGVFGYTF
. TRBJ1-5 15 TRBD1 TRBV30 TGTGCCTGGAGTGTAGGAGGGGGCGGCAATCAGCTCCAGCATTTT CAWSVGGGGNQLQHF
. TRBJ1-2 12 . TRBV28 TGTGCCAGCTCAGGGTTATATTATGGCTACACCTTC CASSGLYYGYTF
. TRBJ1-5 15 . TRBV7-2 TGTGCCAGCAGCTTAGTCCACAATAGCAATCAGCCCCAGCATTTT CASSLVHNSNQPQHF